Sequencing of this T cell receptor beta chain was carried out in a study of T cells in Graves' hyperthyroidism and ophthalmopathy (dated by TCRdb to about 2019). Some background on the complete study: Peripheral blood was sampled at the time of initial diagnosis, prior to any treatment. In roughly six Graves' hyperthyroidism patients, the study also compared T-cell repertoires from thyroid tissue with T-cell repertoires from blood. The paper reports TCR Vbeta CDR3 sequencing of some 140 peripheral blood samples: 43 ophthalmopathy, about 75 hyperthyroidism and around 17 progressor patients. Whether ophthalmopathy could be predicted prospectively was tested in an independent validation cohort made up of 18 hyperthyroidism patients plus 17 patients who later progressed to ophthalmopathy. Following sampling, methimazole starting at 30 mg daily was given to hyperthyroidism patients, and high-dose intravenous methylprednisolone was given to ophthalmopathy patients. To identify TCR V-J signatures that set the groups apart, the researchers used a discovery cohort of 100 patients, made up of roughly 45 with Graves' ophthalmopathy and some 55 with stable Graves' hyperthyroidism. For training and testing, the 80 to 100 patients in the discovery cohort were randomly divided in a 7:3 ratio.

The TCR beta CDR3 regions were amplified from RNA transcripts. A first-round RT-PCR of the TCR CDR3 used the HTBI primer set with the Qiagen OneStep RT-PCR kit. A second multiplex PCR round built the libraries, followed by size selection and purification. Sequencing of the libraries was done on an Illumina HiSeq2000 using paired-end 100 bp reads. Under the source paper's analysis protocol: SOAPnuke was used to process the raw data, with reads discarded if the reads contained adapters or uncalled bases, had a mean Phred below 15, or lacked an exact constant-primer or identifier match. COPE v1.2.5 was used to merge high-quality paired reads, and clonotypes were defined as unique nucleotide sequences. Clonotypes were aligned to IMGT TRBV, TRBD and TRBJ reference segments using MiTCR v1.1. Analysis was restricted to V-J combinations with a frequency above 0.0001, which covered over 98% of repertoires. The TCS score was defined as F50 (clonal expansion) divided by E x V (chaos), with BLOSUM62-based TCRdist calculated between CDR3 peptides within each V-J. Welch's t-statistics and random forest reduced roughly 500 V-J features to 10 to 15, which were used in a naive Bayes classifier (R e1071). TCRdb applied fastp at Q25 and MiXCR to the public reads, then kept only in-frame beta chains. CDR3 protein duplicates are merged, each entry listing the most common genes and DNA. The V and J calls here are based on TCRdb, not the publication. The sample table records some 550,000 distinct CDR3 sequences; more than 15% of these occur just once. Under 3.5% of the sample is held by the ten biggest clonotypes.

CDR1 and CDR2, looked up from the germline V gene, are SGHAT and FQNNGV. The CDR3 runs 14 amino acids, cysteine and phenylalanine included. The only DNA kept is the CDR3, 42 bases in frame from the first base. V loses 7 bases at its end and J loses 5 bases; junction bases beyond the gene matches: 7. What the work shows at the level of the full study, not this receptor alone: A model built on a 13 V-J signature distinguished ophthalmopathy from stable hyperthyroidism, reaching roughly 88% sensitivity and 81% to 83% specificity in cross-validation and 80%/75% in testing. In validation, progression to ophthalmopathy was predicted by the model with almost 71% sensitivity and under 85% specificity, a median of approximately 6.5 months before onset. No statistical method was used to set the sample size in advance, and investigators knew the group allocation. Most expanded thyroid clonotypes (frequency above 0.001) were also detected in blood, a finding suggesting that blood repertoires may reflect thyroid immune responses.

Ophthalmopathy patients had moderately to severely active disease, Clinical Activity Score of at least 3, NOSPECS grade of at least 4, and duration under 3 months. Any patient with an uncontrolled infection, another autoimmune disease, pregnancy or lactation was excluded. Diagnoses relied on clinical symptoms, serum thyroxine and TRAb, thyroid ultrasound and orbital computed tomography. PBMCs were separated from approximately 10 ml of fresh peripheral blood using Ficoll-Paque density gradient centrifugation. Total RNA was extracted with Trizol reagent, and quality was checked on an Agilent 2100 Bioanalyzer. Concerning this clonotype: This clone's antigen is unknown. One base away there is no much larger clone; base qualities are not given.

The sample comprised blood. The rearrangement joined TRBV11-2 to TRBJ2-5, with 10 middle bases fitting TRBD1. The receptor comes from a woman in her forties with Graves' ophthalmopathy. CDR3 loop: CASTKDRGAETQYF. The DNA sequence is given as TGTGCCAGCACTAAGGACAGGGGGGCGGAGACCCAGTACTTC.